The 15 T cell receptor beta chains presented below share a single source sample, sequenced in a study of cytomegalovirus exposure and HLA in healthy donors. Primers: 60 Vbeta forward and 13 Jbeta reverse. Profiled with immunoSEQ multiplex PCR; TCRdb holds only in-frame clones, not every one. Of fewer than 250,000 clones in the sample, 80% to 85% are singletons; the top ten hold 0.71%. Material: PBMCs. The receptors shown here come from a boy aged 2-15 years in good health and CMV-seronegative.

The table lists this clone with a count of one. The chain recombines TRBV2 with TRBJ2-7; D call uncertain. V was cut by 1 base and J by 1 base, with 8 bases left in between. CDR1 is SNHLY, CDR2 FYNNEI, per germline. This CDR3 has 14 residues. CDR3 bases: TGTGCCAGCAGTGAAGGGCCGACTTCCTACGAGCAGTACTTC. It encodes CASSEGPTSYEQYF.

This rearrangement joins TRBV27 to TRBJ1-5; possible D gene TRBD1, 6 bases. The germline V gene encodes CDR1 MNHEY and CDR2 SMNVEV (reference sequence). CDR3 length: 14 amino acids. V was shortened by 3 bases and J by 6 bases, with 12 bases between the two germline ends. CDR3 residues: CASSLGGPTQPQHF. CDR3 nucleotide sequence: TGTGCCAGCAGTTTGGGGGGGCCCACTCAGCCCCAGCATTTT.

V usage is TRBV19 and J usage is TRBJ1-5; D possibly corresponds to TRBD1 (5 bases). CDR3 length: 16 residues. V was clipped by 0 bases and J by 5 bases, with 14 bases between them. Germline CDR1 is LNHDA and CDR2 is SQIVND (reference sequence). The CDR3 DNA is TGTGCCAGTAGTATAGAGGCGGACAATGGCTATCAGCCCCAGCATTTT. Translated, it gives CASSIEADNGYQPQHF.

V and J are TRBV11-2 and TRBJ2-5; D is possibly TRBD2 (5 bases). CDR3 size: 13 residues. Germline loops: CDR1 SGHAT, CDR2 FQNNGV. Trimming removed 8 bases at V and 0 bases at J, with 10 bases between. The CDR3 sequence: CASSSGYQETQYF. CDR3 DNA: TGTGCCAGCTCCAGCGGATACCAAGAGACCCAGTACTTC.

This chain links TRBV19 with TRBJ2-5; 8 nucleotides match TRBD1. Per germline, CDR1 LNHDA and CDR2 SQIVND (reference sequence). The V segment lost 6 bases and the J segment 5 bases; nucleotides outside the gene matches: 8. This CDR3 has 14 amino acids. The CDR3 reads CASRRQGMIETQYF. The CDR3, as DNA: TGTGCCAGTAGAAGACAGGGGATGATCGAGACCCAGTACTTC.

The DNA for the CDR3 is TGTGCCAGCTCACCGCCCGACAGTGGCTACACCTTC. Protein: CASSPPDSGYTF. The chain joins TRBV18 to TRBJ1-2, with D possibly matching TRBD1 (5 bases). Per the germline V gene, CDR1 is KGHSH and CDR2 is LQKENI. CDR3 length: 12 residues. V was pared by 3 bases and J by 7 bases, with 9 bases between.

V usage is TRBV5-6 and J usage is TRBJ1-4; TRBD1 aligns across 7 bases. V shed 4 bases, J shed 3 bases, and the junction held 6 bases outside the gene matches. The CDR3 spans 15 residues. CDR1 and CDR2 (germline): SGHDT, YYEEEE. The CDR3 here is CASSAYRGSNEKLFF. The CDR3 DNA reads TGTGCCAGCAGCGCCTACAGGGGATCTAATGAAAAACTGTTTTTT. The whole variable domain, filled in from reference TRBV5-6 and TRBJ1-4, reads DAGVTQSPTHLIKTRGQQVTLRCSPKSGHDTVSWYQQALGQGPQFIFQYYEEEERQRGNFPDRFSGHQFPNYSSELNVNALLLGDSALYLCASSAYRGSNEKLFFGSGTQLSVL.

This sequence joins TRBV7-8 and TRBJ1-5, with D perhaps TRBD1 (6 bases). Trimming pared 4 bases from V and 3 bases from J, leaving 10 bases between. Germline V gene lookup returns CDR1 SGHVS and CDR2 FQNEAQ. The CDR3 contains 14 residues. The CDR3 DNA is TGTGCCAGCAGCTCCGACAGGAACAATCAGCCCCAGCATTTT. Its translation is CASSSDRNNQPQHF.

This clone was seen a single time. The chain links TRBV6-5 to TRBJ1-4; D gene uncertain. The CDR3 sequence is 15 residues long. From germline, CDR1 is MNHEY and CDR2 SVGAGI. Trimming pared 0 bases from V and 4 bases from J, leaving 9 bases between. The CDR3 here is CASSYSVRNNEKLFF. Here the CDR3 DNA reads TGTGCCAGCAGTTACTCGGTCAGGAATAATGAAAAACTGTTTTTT.

The CDR3 loop reads CASSLRALPHEQYF. The CDR3 DNA reads TGTGCCAGCAGTTTACGCGCACTGCCCCACGAGCAGTACTTC. The chain links TRBV27 to TRBJ2-5; D unresolved. Gene TRBJ2-7 matches the end of the DNA better, so the J call may be wrong. CDR3 length equals 14 residues. The germline CDR1 and CDR2 sequences are MNHEY and SMNVEV (reference sequence).

The chain couples TRBV30 to TRBJ2-7, with 12 bases fitting TRBD1. This CDR3 spans 15 amino acids. In germline, CDR1 is GTSNPN, CDR2 SVGIG (reference sequence). The junction had 4 bases not matched to a gene; V was cut back by 2 bases and J by 2 bases. CDR3 bases: TGTGCCTGGAGTACCGGGACAGGGGGCCCCTACGAGCAGTACTTC. Its translation is CAWSTGTGGPYEQYF.

CDR3 residues: CAWSVLSSRYQETQYF. DNA for the CDR3: TGTGCCTGGAGTGTACTGTCCTCGCGGTACCAAGAGACCCAGTACTTC. V and J are TRBV30 and TRBJ2-5; the D is unclear. Looked up from germline, CDR1 is GTSNPN and CDR2 is SVGIG (reference sequence). V dropped 0 bases and J dropped 0 bases, with 14 bases sitting between them. The CDR3 runs to 16 residues.

The chain uses TRBV7-3 and TRBJ2-3, with D unresolved. The germline V and J ends were trimmed by 5 bases and 0 bases, with 12 bases remaining between them. Germline CDR1 SGHTA, CDR2 FQGTGA. This CDR3 has 15 residues. The CDR3 region has the DNA TGTGCCAGCAGCGCGAGCGTATCTAGCACAGATACGCAGTATTTT. This encodes CASSASVSSTDTQYF.

The rearrangement joins TRBV7-9 to TRBJ2-7; tentatively, D is TRBD1 (5 bases). V shed 4 bases and J shed 0 bases, with 13 bases lying between them. The CDR3 is made up of 15 amino acids. Germline values: CDR1 SEHNR, CDR2 FQNEAQ (reference sequence). This CDR3 is CASSSPFGASYEQYF. The CDR3 coding sequence is TGTGCCAGCAGCTCCCCGTTTGGGGCCTCCTACGAGCAGTACTTC.

J is TRBJ2-5 and V is TRBV5-6, with 7 positions matching TRBD2. The V and J ends lost 4 bases and 3 bases, in that order; junction bases with no gene match: 6. This CDR3 region has 14 residues. CDR1 and CDR2 from the germline V gene are SGHDT and YYEEEE. The CDR3 region has the DNA TGTGCCAGCAGCAAAAGGCGGGGGAAAGAGACCCAGTACTTC. Encoded protein: CASSKRRGKETQYF.